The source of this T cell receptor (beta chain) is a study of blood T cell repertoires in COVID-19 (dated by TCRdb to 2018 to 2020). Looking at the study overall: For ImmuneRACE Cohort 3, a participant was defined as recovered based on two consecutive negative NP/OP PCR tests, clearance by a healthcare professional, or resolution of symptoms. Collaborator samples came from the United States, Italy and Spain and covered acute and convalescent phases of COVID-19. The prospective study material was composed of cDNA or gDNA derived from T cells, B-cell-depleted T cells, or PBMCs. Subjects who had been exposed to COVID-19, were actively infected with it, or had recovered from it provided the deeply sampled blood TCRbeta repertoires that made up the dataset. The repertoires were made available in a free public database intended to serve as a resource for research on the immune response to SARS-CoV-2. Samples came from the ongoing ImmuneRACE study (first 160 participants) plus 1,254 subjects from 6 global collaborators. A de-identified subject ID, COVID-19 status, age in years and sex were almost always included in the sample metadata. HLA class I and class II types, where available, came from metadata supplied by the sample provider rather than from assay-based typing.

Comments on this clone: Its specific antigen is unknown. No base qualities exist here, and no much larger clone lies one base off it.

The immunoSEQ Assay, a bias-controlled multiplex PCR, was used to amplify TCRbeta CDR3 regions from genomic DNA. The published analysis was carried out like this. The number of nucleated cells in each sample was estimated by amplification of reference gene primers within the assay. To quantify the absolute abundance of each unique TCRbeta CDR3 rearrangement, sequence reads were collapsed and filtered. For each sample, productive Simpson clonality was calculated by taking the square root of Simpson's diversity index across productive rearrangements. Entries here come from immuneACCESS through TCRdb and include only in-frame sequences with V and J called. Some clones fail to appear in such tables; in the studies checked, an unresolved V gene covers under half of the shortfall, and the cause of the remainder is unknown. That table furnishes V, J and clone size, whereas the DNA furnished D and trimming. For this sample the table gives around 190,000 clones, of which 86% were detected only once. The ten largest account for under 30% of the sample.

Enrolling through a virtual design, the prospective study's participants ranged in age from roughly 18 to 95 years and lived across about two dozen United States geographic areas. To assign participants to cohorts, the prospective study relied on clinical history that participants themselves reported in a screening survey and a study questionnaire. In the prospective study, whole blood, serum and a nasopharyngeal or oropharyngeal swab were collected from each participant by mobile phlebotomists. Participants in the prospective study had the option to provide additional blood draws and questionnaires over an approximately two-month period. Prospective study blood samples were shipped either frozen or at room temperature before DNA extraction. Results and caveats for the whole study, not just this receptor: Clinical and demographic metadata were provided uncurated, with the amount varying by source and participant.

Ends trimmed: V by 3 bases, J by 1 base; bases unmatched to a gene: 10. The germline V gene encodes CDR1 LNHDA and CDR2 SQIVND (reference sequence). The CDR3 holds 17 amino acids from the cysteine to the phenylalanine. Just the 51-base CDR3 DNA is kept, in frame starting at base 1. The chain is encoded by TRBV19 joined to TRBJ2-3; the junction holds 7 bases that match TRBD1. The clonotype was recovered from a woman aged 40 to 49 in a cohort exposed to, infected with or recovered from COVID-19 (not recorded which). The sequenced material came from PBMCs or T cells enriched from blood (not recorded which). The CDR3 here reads CASSIGSGGSRTDTQYF. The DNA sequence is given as TGTGCCAGTAGTATTGGGTCAGGGGGAAGTCGCACAGATACGCAGTATTTT.